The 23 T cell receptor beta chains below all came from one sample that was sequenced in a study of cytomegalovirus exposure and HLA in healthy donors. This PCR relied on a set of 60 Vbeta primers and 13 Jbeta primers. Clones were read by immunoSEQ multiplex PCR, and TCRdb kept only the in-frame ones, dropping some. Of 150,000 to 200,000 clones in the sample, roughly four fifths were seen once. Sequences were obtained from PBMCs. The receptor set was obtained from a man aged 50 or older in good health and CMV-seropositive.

The CDR3 nucleotides are TGTGCCAGTAGTACGACAGGCCCAATCCAGCCCCAGCATTTT. Protein sequence: CASSTTGPIQPQHF. This chain joins TRBV19 and TRBJ1-5, with D possibly TRBD1 on 6 matching bases. Germline CDR1 reads LNHDA; CDR2 reads SQIVND (reference sequence). CDR3 length: 14 residues. The V gene lost 4 bases and the J gene lost 7 bases, with 14 bases spanning the gap.

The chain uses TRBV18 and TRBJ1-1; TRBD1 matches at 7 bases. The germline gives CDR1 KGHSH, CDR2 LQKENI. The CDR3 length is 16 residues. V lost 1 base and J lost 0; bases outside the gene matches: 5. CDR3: CASSPQGGTVNTEAFF. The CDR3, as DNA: TGTGCCAGCTCACCACAAGGGGGCACCGTGAACACTGAAGCTTTCTTT.

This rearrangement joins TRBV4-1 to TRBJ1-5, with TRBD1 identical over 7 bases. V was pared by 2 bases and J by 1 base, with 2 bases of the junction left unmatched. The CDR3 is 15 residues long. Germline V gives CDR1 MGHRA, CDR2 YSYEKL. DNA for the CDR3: TGCGCCAGCAGCCAATGGGACAGCAGCAATCAGCCCCAGCATTTT. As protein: CASSQWDSSNQPQHF.

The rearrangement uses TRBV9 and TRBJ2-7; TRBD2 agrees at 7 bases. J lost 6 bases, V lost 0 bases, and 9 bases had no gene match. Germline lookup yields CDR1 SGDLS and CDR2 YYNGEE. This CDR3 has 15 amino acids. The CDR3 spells CASSVDLGGTGEQYF. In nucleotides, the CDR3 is TGTGCCAGCAGCGTAGATTTGGGAGGGACCGGCGAGCAGTACTTC.

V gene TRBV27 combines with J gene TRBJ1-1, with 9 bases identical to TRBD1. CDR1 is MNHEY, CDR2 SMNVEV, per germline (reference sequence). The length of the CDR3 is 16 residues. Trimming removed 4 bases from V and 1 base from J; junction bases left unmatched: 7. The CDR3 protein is CASSYDRGSGNTEAFF. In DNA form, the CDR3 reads TGTGCCAGCAGTTATGACAGGGGGTCGGGGAACACTGAAGCTTTCTTT.

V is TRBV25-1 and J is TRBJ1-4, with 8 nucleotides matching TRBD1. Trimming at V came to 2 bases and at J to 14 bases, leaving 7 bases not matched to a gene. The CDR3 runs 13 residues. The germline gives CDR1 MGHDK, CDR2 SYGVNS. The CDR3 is CASSEIMTGDLFF. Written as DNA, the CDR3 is TGTGCCAGCAGTGAAATAATGACAGGGGACCTGTTTTTT.

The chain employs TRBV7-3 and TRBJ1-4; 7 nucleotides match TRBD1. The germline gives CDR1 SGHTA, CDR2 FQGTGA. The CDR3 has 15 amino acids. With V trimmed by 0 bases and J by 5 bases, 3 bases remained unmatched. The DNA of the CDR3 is TGTGCCAGCAGCTTAACGGGACAGTCCAATGAAAAACTGTTTTTT. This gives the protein CASSLTGQSNEKLFF.

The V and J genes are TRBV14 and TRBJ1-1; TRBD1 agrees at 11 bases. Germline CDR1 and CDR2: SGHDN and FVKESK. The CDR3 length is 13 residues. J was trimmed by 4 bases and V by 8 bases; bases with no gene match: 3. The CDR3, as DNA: TGTGCCAGCCCCGGGACAGGGGGCACTGAAGCTTTCTTT. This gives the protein CASPGTGGTEAFF.

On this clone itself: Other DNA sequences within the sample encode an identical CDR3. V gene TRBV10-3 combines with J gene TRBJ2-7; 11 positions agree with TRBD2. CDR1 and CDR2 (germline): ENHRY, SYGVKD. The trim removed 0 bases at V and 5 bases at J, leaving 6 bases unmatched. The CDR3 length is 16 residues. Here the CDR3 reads CAISESSSGRSHEQYF. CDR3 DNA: TGTGCCATCAGTGAGTCTTCTAGCGGGAGGAGCCACGAGCAGTACTTC.

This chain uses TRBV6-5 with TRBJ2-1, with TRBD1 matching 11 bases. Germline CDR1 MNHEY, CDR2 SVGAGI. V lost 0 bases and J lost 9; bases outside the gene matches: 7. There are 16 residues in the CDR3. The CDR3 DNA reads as TGTGCCAGCAGTTACTCGGGGACAGGGGGTACGCTTGAGCAGTTCTTC. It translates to CASSYSGTGGTLEQFF.

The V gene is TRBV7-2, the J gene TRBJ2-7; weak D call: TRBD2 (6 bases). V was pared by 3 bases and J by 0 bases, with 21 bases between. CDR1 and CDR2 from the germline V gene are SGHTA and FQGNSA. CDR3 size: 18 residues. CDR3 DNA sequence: TGTGCCAGCAGCTTGACTTGGAGCGGGCTCGCTACCTCCTACGAGCAGTACTTC. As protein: CASSLTWSGLATSYEQYF.

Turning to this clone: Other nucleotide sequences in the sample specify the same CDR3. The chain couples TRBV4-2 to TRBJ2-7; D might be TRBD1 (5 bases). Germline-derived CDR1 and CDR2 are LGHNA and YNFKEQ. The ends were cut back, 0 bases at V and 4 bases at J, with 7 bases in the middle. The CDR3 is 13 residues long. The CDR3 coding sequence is TGTGCCAGCAGCCAAGATAGGGGTTACGAGCAGTACTTC. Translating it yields CASSQDRGYEQYF.

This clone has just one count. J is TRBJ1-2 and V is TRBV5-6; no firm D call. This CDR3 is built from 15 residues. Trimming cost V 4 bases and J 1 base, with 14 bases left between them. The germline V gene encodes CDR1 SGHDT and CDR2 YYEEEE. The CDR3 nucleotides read TGTGCCAGCAGCCTGGGGTTTGAGGTTAACTATGGCTACACCTTC. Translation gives CASSLGFEVNYGYTF.

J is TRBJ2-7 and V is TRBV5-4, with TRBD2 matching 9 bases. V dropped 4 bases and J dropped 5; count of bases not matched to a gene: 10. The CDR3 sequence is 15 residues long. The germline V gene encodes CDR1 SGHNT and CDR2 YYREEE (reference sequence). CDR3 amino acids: CASSPIAGVGNEQYF. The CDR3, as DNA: TGTGCCAGCAGCCCGATAGCGGGAGTTGGCAACGAGCAGTACTTC. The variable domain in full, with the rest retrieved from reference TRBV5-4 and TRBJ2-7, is ETGVTQSPTHLIKTRGQQVTLRCSSQSGHNTVSWYQQALGQGPQFIFQYYREEENGRGNFPPRFSGLQFPNYSSELNVNALELDDSALYLCASSPIAGVGNEQYFGPGTRLTVT.

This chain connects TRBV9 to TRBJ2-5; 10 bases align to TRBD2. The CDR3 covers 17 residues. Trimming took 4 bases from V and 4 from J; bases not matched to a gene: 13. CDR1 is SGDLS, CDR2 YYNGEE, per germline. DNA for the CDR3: TGTGCCAGCAGCCTAACATATAAGCGGGAGGGCCGAGAGACCCAGTACTTC. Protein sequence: CASSLTYKREGRETQYF.

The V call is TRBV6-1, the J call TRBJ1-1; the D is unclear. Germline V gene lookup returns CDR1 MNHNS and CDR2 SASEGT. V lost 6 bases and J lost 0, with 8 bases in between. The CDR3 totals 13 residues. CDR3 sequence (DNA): TGTGCCAGCAGACTAACGCTGAACACTGAAGCTTTCTTT. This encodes CASRLTLNTEAFF.

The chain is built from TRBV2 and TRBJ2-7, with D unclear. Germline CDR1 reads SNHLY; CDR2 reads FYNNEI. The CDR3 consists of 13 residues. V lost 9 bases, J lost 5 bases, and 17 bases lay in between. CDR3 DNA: TGTGCCAGGGATTCCCATGGTGACAACGAGCAGTACTTC. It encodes CARDSHGDNEQYF.

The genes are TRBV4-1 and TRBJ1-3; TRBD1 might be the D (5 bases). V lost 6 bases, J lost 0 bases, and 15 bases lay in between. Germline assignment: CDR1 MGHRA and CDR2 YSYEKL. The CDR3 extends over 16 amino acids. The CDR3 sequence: CASSLTQGPSGNTIYF. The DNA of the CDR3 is TGCGCCAGCAGTCTGACGCAGGGTCCCTCTGGAAACACCATATATTTT.

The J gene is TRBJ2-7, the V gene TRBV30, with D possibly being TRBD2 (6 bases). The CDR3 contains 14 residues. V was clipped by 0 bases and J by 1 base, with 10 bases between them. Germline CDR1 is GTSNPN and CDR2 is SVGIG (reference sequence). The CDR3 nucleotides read TGTGCCTGGAGTGTTAGGAGGGGTTCCTACGAGCAGTACTTC. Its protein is CAWSVRRGSYEQYF.

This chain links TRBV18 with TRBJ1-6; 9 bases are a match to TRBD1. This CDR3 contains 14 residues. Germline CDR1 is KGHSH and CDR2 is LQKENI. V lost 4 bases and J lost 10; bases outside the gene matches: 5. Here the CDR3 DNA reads TGTGCCAGCTCACTGGACAGGGGAGACTCACCCCTCCACTTT. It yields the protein CASSLDRGDSPLHF.

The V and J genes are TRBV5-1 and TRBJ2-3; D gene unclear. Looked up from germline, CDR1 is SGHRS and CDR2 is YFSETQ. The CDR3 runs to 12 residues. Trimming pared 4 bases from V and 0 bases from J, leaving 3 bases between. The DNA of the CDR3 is TGCGCCAGCAGCGAGAGCACAGATACGCAGTATTTT. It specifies CASSESTDTQYF.

Written as DNA, the CDR3 is TGTGCCAGCAGTCTAAGGACAGGAGGGAACACTGAAGCTTTCTTT. Protein: CASSLRTGGNTEAFF. This chain links TRBV6-5 with TRBJ1-1, with 7 bases fitting TRBD1. The germline gives CDR1 MNHEY, CDR2 SVGAGI. V trimming: 5 bases; J trimming: 1 base; junction bases outside the gene matches: 7. This CDR3 has 15 residues.

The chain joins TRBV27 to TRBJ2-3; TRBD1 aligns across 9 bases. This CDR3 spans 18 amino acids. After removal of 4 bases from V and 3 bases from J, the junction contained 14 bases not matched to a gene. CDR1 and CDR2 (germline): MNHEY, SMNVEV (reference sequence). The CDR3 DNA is TGTGCCAGCAGTTCGCTTATATTAGGACAGGGGAGGACAGATACGCAGTATTTT. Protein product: CASSSLILGQGRTDTQYF.